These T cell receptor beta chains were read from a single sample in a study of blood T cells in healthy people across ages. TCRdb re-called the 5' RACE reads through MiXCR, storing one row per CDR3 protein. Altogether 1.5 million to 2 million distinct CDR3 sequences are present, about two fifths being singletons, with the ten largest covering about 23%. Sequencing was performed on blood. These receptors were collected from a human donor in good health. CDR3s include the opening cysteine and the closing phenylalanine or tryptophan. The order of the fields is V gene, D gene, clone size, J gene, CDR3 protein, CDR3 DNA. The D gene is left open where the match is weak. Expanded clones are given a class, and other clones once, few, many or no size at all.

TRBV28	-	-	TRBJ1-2	CASETSRWYGYTF	TGTGCCAGTGAGACGAGTCGCTGGTATGGCTACACCTTC
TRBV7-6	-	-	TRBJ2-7	CASSPMVDDSFEQYF	TGTGCCAGCAGCCCCATGGTGGACGACTCCTTCGAGCAGTACTTC
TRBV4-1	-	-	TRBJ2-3	CASSQEMGETDTQYF	TGCGCCAGCAGCCAAGAAATGGGGGAAACAGATACGCAGTATTTT
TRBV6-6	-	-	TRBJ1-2	CASSYRVSQALSYGYTF	TGTGCCAGCAGTTACCGGGTTTCGCAGGCCTTATCCTATGGCTACACCTTC
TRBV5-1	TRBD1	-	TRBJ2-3	CASSSEGQGVGDMQYF	TGCGCCAGCAGCTCTGAGGGACAGGGGGTAGGAGATATGCAGTATTTT
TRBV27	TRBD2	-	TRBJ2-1	CASSLGGALRNEQFF	TGTGCCAGCAGTTTGGGAGGGGCGCTAAGGAATGAGCAGTTCTTC
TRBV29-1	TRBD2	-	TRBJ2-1	CSVEVPPWVAGAGNEQFF	TGCAGCGTTGAAGTTCCCCCCTGGGTAGCGGGGGCGGGGAATGAGCAGTTCTTC
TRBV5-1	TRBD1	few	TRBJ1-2	CASSTGTVENYGYTF	TGCGCCAGCAGCACCGGGACAGTAGAGAACTATGGCTACACCTTC
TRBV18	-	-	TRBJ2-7	CASSPNGRPYEQYF	TGTGCCAGCTCACCAAATGGACGACCCTACGAGCAGTACTTC
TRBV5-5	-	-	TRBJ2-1	CASSLEAPGVNEQFF	TGTGCCAGCAGCTTGGAGGCACCCGGGGTCAATGAGCAGTTCTTC
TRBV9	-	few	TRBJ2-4	CASSRTPEGIQYF	TGTGCCAGCAGCCGGACTCCCGAGGGTATTCAGTACTTC
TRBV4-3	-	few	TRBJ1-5	CASSQEVGRFNQPQHF	TGCGCCAGCAGCCAAGAGGTGGGCAGATTCAATCAGCCCCAGCATTTT
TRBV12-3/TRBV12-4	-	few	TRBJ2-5	CASSTAGETQETQYF	TGTGCCAGCAGTACGGCAGGGGAAACACAAGAGACCCAGTACTTT
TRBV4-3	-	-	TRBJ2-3	CACSQRGSDTQYF	TGCGCCTGCAGCCAACGAGGGTCAGATACGCAGTATTTT
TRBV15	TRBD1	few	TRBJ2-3	CATSSIGQGTTDTQYF	TGTGCCACCAGCAGCATCGGACAGGGTACCACAGATACGCAGTATTTT
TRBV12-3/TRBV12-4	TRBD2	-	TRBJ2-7	CASSEGLAGNEQYF	TGTGCCAGCTCCGAGGGGCTAGCGGGGAACGAGCAGTACTTC
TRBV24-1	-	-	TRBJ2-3	CATSYTTDTQYF	TGTGCCACCAGTTATACCACAGATACGCAGTATTTT
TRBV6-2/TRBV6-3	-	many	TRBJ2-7	CASSYPADSYSYEQYF	TGTGCCAGCAGTTATCCGGCGGACTCGTACTCCTACGAGCAGTACTTC
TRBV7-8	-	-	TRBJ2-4	CASSRLHIQYF	TGTGCCAGCAGCCGTCTCCACATTCAGTACTTC
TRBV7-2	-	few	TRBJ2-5	CASNFKETQYF	TGTGCCAGCAACTTTAAAGAGACCCAGTACTTC
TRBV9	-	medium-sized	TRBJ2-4	CASSPRFNGGVAKNIQYF	TGTGCCAGCAGCCCCAGATTCAACGGCGGGGTGGCCAAAAACATTCAGTACTTC
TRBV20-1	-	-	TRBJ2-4	CSATDRAYIQYF	TGCAGTGCTACGGACAGAGCCTACATTCAGTACTTC
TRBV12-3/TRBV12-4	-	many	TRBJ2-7	CASSLGGFEQYF	TGTGCCAGCAGCTTAGGAGGGTTCGAGCAGTACTTC
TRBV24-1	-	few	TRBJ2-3	CATSDFEGGTQYF	TGTGCCACCAGTGATTTCGAGGGAGGCACGCAGTATTTT
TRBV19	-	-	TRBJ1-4	CASSIVFGVGEKLFF	TGTGCCAGTAGTATAGTCTTCGGGGTCGGGGAAAAACTGTTTTTT
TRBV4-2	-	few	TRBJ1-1	CASSQGPSRIF	TGTGCCAGCAGCCAGGGCCCTAGCCGGATATTT
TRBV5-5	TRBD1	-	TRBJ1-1	CASIRTAGGGTEAFF	TGTGCCAGCATACGAACCGCAGGGGGCGGGACTGAAGCTTTCTTT
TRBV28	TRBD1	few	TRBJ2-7	CASSPGVGGATGEQYF	TGTGCCAGCAGCCCCGGGGTAGGGGGCGCAACCGGCGAGCAGTACTTC
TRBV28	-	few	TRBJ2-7	CASRRRFAGLYEQYF	TGTGCCAGCAGAAGGCGATTCGCGGGGCTTTACGAGCAGTACTTC
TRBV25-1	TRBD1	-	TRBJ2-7	CASSGGQGYSYEQYF	TGTGCCAGCAGCGGAGGACAGGGCTATTCCTACGAGCAGTACTTC
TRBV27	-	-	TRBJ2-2	CASSLERREGELFF	TGTGCCAGCAGTTTAGAGCGTCGGGAGGGGGAGCTGTTTTTT
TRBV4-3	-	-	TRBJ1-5	CASSSGRDSNQPQHF	TGCGCCAGCAGCTCGGGGCGGGATAGCAATCAGCCCCAGCATTTT
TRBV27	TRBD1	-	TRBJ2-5	CASSSYRDRDETQYF	TGTGCCAGCAGTTCCTATAGGGACAGGGATGAGACCCAGTACTTC